This TCR beta chain was obtained from a study of PD-1 blockade in classical Hodgkin lymphoma. Findings of the study overall: Newly diagnosed and completely responding patients shared comparable baseline diversity. Excluded were patients who started nivolumab under 1 year after ASCT, a group that had lower diversity. TCR diversity in CD4+, not CD8+, cells rose significantly by C4D1.

Time point in this sample: cycle 4 day 1 (C4D1), after five to seven weeks of nivolumab. The patients all showed relapse after autologous stem cell transplantation, while their brentuximab vedotin exposure varied. The trim removed 5 bases at V and 6 bases at J, leaving 3 bases unmatched. Germline V lookup: CDR1 SGHAT, CDR2 FQNNGV. There are 14 residues in the CDR3. Note on this clone: As yet, its antigen is unknown.

This table comes from immunoSEQ multiplex PCR, and its TCRdb copy is limited to in-frame clones, with some not included. The sample lists about 6,700 clones, around three quarters occurring once. Specimen: peripheral blood mononuclear cells (PBMCs), collected before the fourth cycle of nivolumab. The J gene is TRBJ1-5, the V gene TRBV11-2; 11 bases match TRBD1. The receptor was isolated from a human donor with classical Hodgkin lymphoma. CDR3 sequence: CASSPDRGLQPQHF. DNA for the CDR3: TGTGCCAGCAGCCCGGACAGGGGGCTTCAGCCCCAGCATTTT.